The clone carrying this TCR beta chain was observed a handful of times. V lost 5 bases, J lost 6 bases, and 14 bases lay in between. The CDR3 is 13 residues long. Germline V gene sequence: CDR1 KGHSH, CDR2 LQKENI. The source of the sample is a study of control samples from healthy donors and cancer patients. Here immunoSEQ multiplex PCR was the method, and the copy in TCRdb shows in-frame clones only, minus some. The sample consists of 90,000 to 100,000 clones, 70% to 80% of them appearing once. Input material: blood. V gene TRBV18 combines with J gene TRBJ2-7; D ambiguous. The receptor comes from a woman in her twenties or thirties in good health. This CDR3 reads CASSSDLWAEQYF. CDR3 bases: TGTGCCAGCTCATCGGATCTTTGGGCCGAGCAGTACTTC. Supplemented by reference TRBV18 and TRBJ2-7, the full variable domain reads NAGVMQNPRHLVRRRGQEARLRCSPMKGHSHVYWYRQLPEEGLKFMVYLQKENIIDESGMPKERFSAEFPKEGPSILRIQQVVRGDSAAYFCASSSDLWAEQYFGPGTRLTVT.